This TCR beta chain stems from a study of beta chain features in type 1 diabetes. Study observations and caveats: PCR could preferentially amplify shorter templates, alike in patients and controls. Whether TCRB rearrangement is influenced by HLA type went unresolved here. All four CD4+ subsets from Type 1 diabetes patients carried moderately but significantly shorter TCRB CDR3s.

Sequenced material consisted of expressed TCRB transcripts (all of the isolated RNA was reverse transcribed). Data came from immunoSEQ multiplex PCR; TCRdb stores just in-frame clones and leaves some out. The table records 310,000 or so clones, roughly 8% of them present only once. This clone was observed at least ten times. Its specificity is unknown. A single heparinised blood sample, averaging about 120 mL, was obtained per donor. This CDR3 region has 12 residues. Sequencing was carried out using central memory CD4+ T cells from blood. The J gene is TRBJ2-7, the V gene TRBV21-1; TRBD2 is taken as the D call from the table, unchecked against the DNA. TRBV21-1 counts as a pseudogene. This sequence originates from a woman between 18 and 30 years old in good health. The CDR3 DNA reads as TGTGCCAGCAGCATACTAGGTTACGAGCAGTACTTC. Translated, it gives CASSILGYEQYF.